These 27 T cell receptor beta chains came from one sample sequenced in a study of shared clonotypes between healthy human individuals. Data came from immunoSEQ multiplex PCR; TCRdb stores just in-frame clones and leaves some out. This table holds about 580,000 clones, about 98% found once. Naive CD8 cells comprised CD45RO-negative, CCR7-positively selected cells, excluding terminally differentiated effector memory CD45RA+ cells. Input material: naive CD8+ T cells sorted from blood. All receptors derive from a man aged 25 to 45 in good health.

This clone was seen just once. CDR3 coding DNA: TGTGCCAGCAGCTCAGCCCCGGGACAGGGTTACGAGCAGTACTTC. Protein product: CASSSAPGQGYEQYF. The chain carries TRBV9 and TRBJ2-7; 9 nucleotides line up with TRBD1. Germline CDR1 and CDR2: SGDLS and YYNGEE. This CDR3 has 15 amino acids. V dropped 4 bases and J dropped 4; count of bases not matched to a gene: 9. Complete variable domain (other parts from reference TRBV9 and TRBJ2-7): DSGVTQTPKHLITATGQRVTLRCSPRSGDLSVYWYQQSLDQGLQFLIQYYNGEERAKGNILERFSAQQFPDLHSELNLSSLELGDSALYFCASSSAPGQGYEQYFGPGTRLTVT.

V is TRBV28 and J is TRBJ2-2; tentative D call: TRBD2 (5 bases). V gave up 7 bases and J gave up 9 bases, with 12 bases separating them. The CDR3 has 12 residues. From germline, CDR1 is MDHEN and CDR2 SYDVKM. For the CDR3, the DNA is TGTGCCAGCACGCGAGGGTCGAGGGAGCTGTTTTTT. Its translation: CASTRGSRELFF.

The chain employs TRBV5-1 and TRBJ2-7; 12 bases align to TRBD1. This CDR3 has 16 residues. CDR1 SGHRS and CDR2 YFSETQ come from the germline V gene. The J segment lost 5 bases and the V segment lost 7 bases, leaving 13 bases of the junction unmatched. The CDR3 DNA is TGCGCCAGCGCGAGGGACAGGGGGCGCCTATTGAACGAGCAGTACTTC. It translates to CASARDRGRLLNEQYF.

CDR3 amino acids: CASSFGRYQETQYF. The CDR3 bases are TGTGCCAGCAGCTTCGGCAGATACCAAGAGACCCAGTACTTC. The chain joins TRBV7-9 to TRBJ2-5; the D is unclear. CDR1 SEHNR and CDR2 FQNEAQ come from the germline V gene (reference sequence). The length of the CDR3 is 14 residues. Trimming stripped 3 bases from V and 0 bases from J, with 8 bases between.

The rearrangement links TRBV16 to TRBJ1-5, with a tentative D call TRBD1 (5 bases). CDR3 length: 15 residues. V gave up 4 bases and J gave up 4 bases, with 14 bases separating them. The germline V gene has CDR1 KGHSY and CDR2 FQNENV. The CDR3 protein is CASSPGTASNQPQHF. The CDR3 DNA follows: TGTGCCAGCAGCCCCGGGACGGCTTCGAATCAGCCCCAGCATTTT. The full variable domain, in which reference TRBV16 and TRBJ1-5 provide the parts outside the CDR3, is GEEVAQTPKHLVRGEGQKAKLYCAPIKGHSYVFWYQQVLKNEFKFLISFQNENVFDETGMPKERFSAKCLPNSPCSLEIQATKLEDSAVYFCASSPGTASNQPQHFGDGTRLSIL.

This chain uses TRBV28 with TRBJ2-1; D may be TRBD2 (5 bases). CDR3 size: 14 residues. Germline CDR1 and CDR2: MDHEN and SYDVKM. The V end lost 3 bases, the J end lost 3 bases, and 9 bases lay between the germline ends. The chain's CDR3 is CASSLGVLYNEQFF. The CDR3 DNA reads TGTGCCAGCAGTTTGGGAGTACTCTACAATGAGCAGTTCTTC. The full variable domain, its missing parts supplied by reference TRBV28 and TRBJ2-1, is DVKVTQSSRYLVKRTGEKVFLECVQDMDHENMFWYRQDPGLGLRLIYFSYDVKMKEKGDIPEGYSVSREKKERFSLILESASTNQTSMYLCASSLGVLYNEQFFGPGTRLTVL.

The CDR3 protein is CASSVAMSSPNEKLFF. The CDR3, as DNA: TGTGCCAGCAGCGTAGCCATGTCATCACCTAATGAAAAACTGTTTTTT. This rearrangement joins TRBV9 to TRBJ1-4; D is ambiguous. CDR3 length: 16 residues. V lost 0 bases to trimming and J lost 3 bases, with 12 bases between them. The germline CDR1 and CDR2 sequences are SGDLS and YYNGEE.

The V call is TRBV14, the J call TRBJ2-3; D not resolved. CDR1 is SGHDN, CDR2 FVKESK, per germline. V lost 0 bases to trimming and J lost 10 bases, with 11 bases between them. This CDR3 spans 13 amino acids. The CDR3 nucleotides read TGTGCCAGCAGCCAAGACCCTCGCTTCCCGCAGTATTTT. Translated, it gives CASSQDPRFPQYF.

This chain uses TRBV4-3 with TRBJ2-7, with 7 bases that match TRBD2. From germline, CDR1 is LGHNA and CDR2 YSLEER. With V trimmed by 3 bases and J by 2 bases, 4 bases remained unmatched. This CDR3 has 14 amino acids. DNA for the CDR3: TGCGCCAGCAGCCACATACTAGCGCCCTACGAGCAGTACTTC. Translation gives CASSHILAPYEQYF.

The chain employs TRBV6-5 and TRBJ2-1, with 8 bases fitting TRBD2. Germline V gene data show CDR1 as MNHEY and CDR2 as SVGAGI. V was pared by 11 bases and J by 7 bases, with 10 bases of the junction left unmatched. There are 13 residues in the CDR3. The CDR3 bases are TGTGCCGCAACTGGACTAGCCGGGAATGAGCAGTTCTTC. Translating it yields CAATGLAGNEQFF.

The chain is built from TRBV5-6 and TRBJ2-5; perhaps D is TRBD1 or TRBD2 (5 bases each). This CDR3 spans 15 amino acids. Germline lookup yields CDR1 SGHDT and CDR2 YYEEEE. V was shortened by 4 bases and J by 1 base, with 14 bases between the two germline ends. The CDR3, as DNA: TGTGCCAGCAGCAATCCCCCGGGACGCCAAGAGACCCAGTACTTC. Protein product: CASSNPPGRQETQYF. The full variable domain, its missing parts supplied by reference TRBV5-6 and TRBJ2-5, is DAGVTQSPTHLIKTRGQQVTLRCSPKSGHDTVSWYQQALGQGPQFIFQYYEEEERQRGNFPDRFSGHQFPNYSSELNVNALLLGDSALYLCASSNPPGRQETQYFGPGTRLLVL.

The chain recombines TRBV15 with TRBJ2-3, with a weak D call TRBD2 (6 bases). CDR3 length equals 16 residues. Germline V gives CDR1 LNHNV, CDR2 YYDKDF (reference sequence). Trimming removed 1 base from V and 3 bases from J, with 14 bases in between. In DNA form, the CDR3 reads TGTGCCACCAGCAGAGCTGAGGAGGGCCTGACAGATACGCAGTATTTT. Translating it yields CATSRAEEGLTDTQYF.

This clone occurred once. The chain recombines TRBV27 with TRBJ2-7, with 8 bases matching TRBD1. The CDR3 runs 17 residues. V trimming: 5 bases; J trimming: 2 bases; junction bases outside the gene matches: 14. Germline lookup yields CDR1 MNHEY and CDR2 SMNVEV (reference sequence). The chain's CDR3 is CASSKSRDRYLTYEQYF. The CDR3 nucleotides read TGTGCCAGCAGTAAGTCCCGGGACAGGTACCTTACCTACGAGCAGTACTTC.

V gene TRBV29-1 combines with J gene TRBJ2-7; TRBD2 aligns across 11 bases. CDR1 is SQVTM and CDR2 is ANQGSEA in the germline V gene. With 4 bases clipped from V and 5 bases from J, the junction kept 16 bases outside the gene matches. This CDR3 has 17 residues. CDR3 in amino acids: CSVVGLAGGRVGNEQYF. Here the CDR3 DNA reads TGCAGCGTTGTTGGGCTAGCGGGAGGACGGGTTGGGAACGAGCAGTACTTC.

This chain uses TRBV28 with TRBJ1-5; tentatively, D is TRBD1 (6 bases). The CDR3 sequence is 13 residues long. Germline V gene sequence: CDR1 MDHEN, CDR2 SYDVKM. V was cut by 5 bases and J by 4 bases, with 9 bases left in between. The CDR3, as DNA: TGTGCCAGCAGTACAGGGTCTAATCAGCCCCAGCATTTT. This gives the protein CASSTGSNQPQHF.

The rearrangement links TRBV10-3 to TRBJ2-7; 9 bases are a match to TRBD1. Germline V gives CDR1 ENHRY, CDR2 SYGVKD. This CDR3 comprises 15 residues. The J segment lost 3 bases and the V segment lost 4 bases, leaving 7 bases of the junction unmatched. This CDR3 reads CAISVAGQGLYEQYF. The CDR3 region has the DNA TGTGCCATCAGTGTGGCGGGACAGGGACTCTACGAGCAGTACTTC.

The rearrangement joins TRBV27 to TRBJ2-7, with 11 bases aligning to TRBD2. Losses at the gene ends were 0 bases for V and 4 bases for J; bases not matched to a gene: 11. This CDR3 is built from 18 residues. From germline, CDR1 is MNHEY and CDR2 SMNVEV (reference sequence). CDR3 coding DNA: TGTGCCAGCAGTTTATCGGTTACGACTAGCGGGAAACCATACGAGCAGTACTTC. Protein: CASSLSVTTSGKPYEQYF.

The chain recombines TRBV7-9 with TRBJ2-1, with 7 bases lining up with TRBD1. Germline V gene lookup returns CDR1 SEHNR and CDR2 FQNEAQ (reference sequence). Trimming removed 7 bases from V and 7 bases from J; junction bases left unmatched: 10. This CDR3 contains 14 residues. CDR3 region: CASIGEGASNEQFF. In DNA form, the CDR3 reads TGTGCCAGCATAGGAGAGGGGGCGAGTAATGAGCAGTTCTTC.

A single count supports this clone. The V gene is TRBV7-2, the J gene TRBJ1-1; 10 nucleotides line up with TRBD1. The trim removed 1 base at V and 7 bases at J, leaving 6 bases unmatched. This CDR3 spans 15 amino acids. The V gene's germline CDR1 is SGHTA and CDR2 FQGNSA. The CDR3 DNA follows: TGTGCCAGCAGCTTAGAGGGACAGGGGACCGATGAAGCTTTCTTT. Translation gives CASSLEGQGTDEAFF.

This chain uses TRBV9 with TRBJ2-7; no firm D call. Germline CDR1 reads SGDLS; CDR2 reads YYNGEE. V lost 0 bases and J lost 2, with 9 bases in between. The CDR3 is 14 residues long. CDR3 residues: CASSVGTKTYEQYF. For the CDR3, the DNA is TGTGCCAGCAGCGTAGGAACTAAAACCTACGAGCAGTACTTC.

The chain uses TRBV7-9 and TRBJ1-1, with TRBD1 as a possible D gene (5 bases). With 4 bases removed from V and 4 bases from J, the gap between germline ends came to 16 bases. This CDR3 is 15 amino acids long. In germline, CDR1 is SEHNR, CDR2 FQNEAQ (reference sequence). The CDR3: CASSSNLGGGTEAFF. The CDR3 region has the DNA TGTGCCAGCAGCTCCAACCTTGGGGGTGGCACTGAAGCTTTCTTT.

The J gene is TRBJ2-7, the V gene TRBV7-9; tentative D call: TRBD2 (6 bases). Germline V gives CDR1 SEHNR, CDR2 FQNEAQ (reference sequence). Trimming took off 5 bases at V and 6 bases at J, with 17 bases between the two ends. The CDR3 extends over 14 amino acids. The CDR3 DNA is TGTGCCAGCAGCGTCGAGGGATGGGACTCCGAGCAGTACTTC. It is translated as CASSVEGWDSEQYF. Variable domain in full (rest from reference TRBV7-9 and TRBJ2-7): DTGVSQNPRHKITKRGQNVTFRCDPISEHNRLYWYRQTLGQGPEFLTYFQNEAQLEKSRLLSDRFSAERPKGSFSTLEIQRTEQGDSAMYLCASSVEGWDSEQYFGPGTRLTVT.

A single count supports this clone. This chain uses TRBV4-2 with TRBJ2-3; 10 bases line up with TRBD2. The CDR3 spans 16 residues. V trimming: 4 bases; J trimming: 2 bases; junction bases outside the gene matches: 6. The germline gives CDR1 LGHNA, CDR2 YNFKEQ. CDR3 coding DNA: TGTGCCAGCAGCCTCCGGACTAGCGGATACACAGATACGCAGTATTTT. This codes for CASSLRTSGYTDTQYF.

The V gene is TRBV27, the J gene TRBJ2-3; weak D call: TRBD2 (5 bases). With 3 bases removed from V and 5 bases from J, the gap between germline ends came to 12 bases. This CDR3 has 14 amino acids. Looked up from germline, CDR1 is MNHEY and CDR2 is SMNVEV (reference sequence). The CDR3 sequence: CASSLGMAGDTQYF. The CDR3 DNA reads TGTGCCAGCAGTTTGGGGATGGCGGGAGATACGCAGTATTTT.

In DNA form, the CDR3 reads TGTGCCTGGAGTGGCGAACAAGGACAGGCCGCAACTAATGAAAAACTGTTTTTT. It specifies CAWSGEQGQAATNEKLFF. V and J are TRBV30 and TRBJ1-4, with TRBD1 matching over 7 bases. CDR1 GTSNPN and CDR2 SVGIG come from the germline V gene (reference sequence). The CDR3 spans 18 residues. V dropped 1 base and J dropped 0; count of bases not matched to a gene: 11. The variable domain in full, completed from reference TRBV30 and TRBJ1-4, reads SQTIHQWPATLVQPVGSPLSLECTVEGTSNPNLYWYRQAAGRGLQLLFYSVGIGQISSEVPQNLSASRPQDRQFILSSKKLLLSDSGFYLCAWSGEQGQAATNEKLFFGSGTQLSVL.

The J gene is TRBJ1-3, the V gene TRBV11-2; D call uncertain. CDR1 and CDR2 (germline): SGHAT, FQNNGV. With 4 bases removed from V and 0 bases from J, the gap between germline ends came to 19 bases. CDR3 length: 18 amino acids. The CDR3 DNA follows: TGTGCCAGCAGCTCGCTATGGACGGAGGGAATCTCTGGAAACACCATATATTTT. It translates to CASSSLWTEGISGNTIYF. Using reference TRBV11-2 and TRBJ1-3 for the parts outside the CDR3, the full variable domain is EAGVAQSPRYKIIEKRQSVAFWCNPISGHATLYWYQQILGQGPKLLIQFQNNGVVDDSQLPKDRFSAERLKGVDSTLKIQPAKLEDSAVYLCASSSLWTEGISGNTIYFGEGSWLTVV.

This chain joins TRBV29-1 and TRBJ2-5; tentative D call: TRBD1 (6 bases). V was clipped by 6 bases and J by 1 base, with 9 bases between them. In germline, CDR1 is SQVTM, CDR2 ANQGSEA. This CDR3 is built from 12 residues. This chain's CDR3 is CSVGHPQETQYF. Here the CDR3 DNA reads TGCAGCGTGGGACATCCCCAAGAGACCCAGTACTTC.